Presented here are 31 T cell receptor beta chains from one specimen sequenced in a study of OX40 agonist ivuxolimab in advanced cancers. The data were produced by immunoSEQ multiplex PCR, yet TCRdb's version contains in-frame clones alone and is incomplete. This table holds over 95,000 clones, roughly nine tenths found once. Sequenced here: CD4+ or CD8+ T cells sorted from blood, sampled in a trial of the OX40 agonist ivuxolimab. The receptor source for this set is an adult with an advanced solid tumor such as melanoma, head and neck, liver or kidney cancer.

V usage is TRBV7-6 and J usage is TRBJ2-7, with TRBD1 matching over 8 bases. Germline V CDR1 and CDR2: SGHVS, FNYEAQ. V lost 5 bases and J lost 4; bases outside the gene matches: 10. The CDR3 consists of 15 residues. The CDR3 is CASSDQQGEGYEQYF. The DNA for the CDR3 is TGTGCCAGCAGCGATCAACAGGGGGAAGGTTACGAGCAGTACTTC.

The rearrangement joins TRBV18 to TRBJ2-2; D may be TRBD1 (5 bases). The V and J ends lost 4 bases and 2 bases respectively, with 11 bases between them. This CDR3 is 15 amino acids long. Germline loops: CDR1 KGHSH, CDR2 LQKENI. This CDR3 reads CASSQTDSNTGELFF. CDR3 in DNA: TGTGCCAGCTCACAAACTGACAGTAACACCGGGGAGCTGTTTTTT.

The chain recombines TRBV6-5 with TRBJ1-1, with D hard to call. CDR3 size: 14 residues. The V gene lost 2 bases and the J gene lost 1 base, with 8 bases spanning the gap. Germline V gene lookup returns CDR1 MNHEY and CDR2 SVGAGI. The CDR3 region is CASSYRARNTEAFF. The CDR3 DNA reads TGTGCCAGCAGTTACCGGGCCCGGAACACTGAAGCTTTCTTT.

This clone was picked up a small number of times. V and J are TRBV28 and TRBJ1-1; D is undetermined. The CDR3 is 13 residues long. Germline-derived CDR1 and CDR2 are MDHEN and SYDVKM. The germline V and J ends were trimmed by 6 bases and 7 bases, with 15 bases remaining between them. CDR3 protein: CASRREQFYEAFF. DNA of the CDR3: TGTGCCAGCAGGAGGGAACAGTTCTATGAAGCTTTCTTT.

V usage is TRBV7-9 and J usage is TRBJ1-4; TRBD1 might be the D (6 bases). Germline CDR1 reads SEHNR; CDR2 reads FQNEAQ (reference sequence). Trimming took 5 bases from V and 4 from J, leaving 11 bases between them. The CDR3 sequence is 14 residues long. The CDR3 protein is CASSNRVINEKLFF. CDR3 sequence (DNA): TGTGCCAGCAGCAACAGGGTGATTAATGAAAAACTGTTTTTT.

The V call is TRBV19, the J call TRBJ1-5, with D perhaps matching TRBD1 (6 bases). This CDR3 contains 13 residues. The germline V gene has CDR1 LNHDA and CDR2 SQIVND (reference sequence). Trimming removed 5 bases from V and 9 bases from J, with 14 bases in between. In DNA form, the CDR3 reads TGTGCCAGTAGTGACAGGAGGGTTGGGCCCCAGCATTTT. Its translation is CASSDRRVGPQHF.

V usage is TRBV18 and J usage is TRBJ2-4; perhaps TRBD1 as D (5 bases). This CDR3 has 13 amino acids. Trimming cost V 4 bases and J 14 bases, with 18 bases left between them. CDR1 and CDR2 (germline): KGHSH, LQKENI. The CDR3 bases are TGTGCCAGCTCACAGCTGGACACCGGTGGCGAGTACTTC. It codes for CASSQLDTGGEYF.

V gene TRBV2 combines with J gene TRBJ1-1; 7 bases line up with TRBD1. The CDR3 has 14 residues. After removal of 0 bases from V and 7 bases from J, the junction contained 5 bases not matched to a gene. Germline assignment: CDR1 SNHLY and CDR2 FYNNEI. The CDR3, as DNA: TGTGCCAGCAGTGAAGCAGACAGGGAGGATGAAGCTTTCTTT. Its translation is CASSEADREDEAFF.

The genes are TRBV9 and TRBJ2-1; D is ambiguous. Germline V gene sequence: CDR1 SGDLS, CDR2 YYNGEE. CDR3 size: 15 residues. The V end lost 2 bases, the J end lost 6 bases, and 15 bases lay between the germline ends. The CDR3 nucleotides are TGTGCCAGCAGCGTCGAACCAAACCCCCCCAATGAGCAGTTCTTC. Its translation is CASSVEPNPPNEQFF.

This sequence joins TRBV19 and TRBJ2-3, with D perhaps matching TRBD2 (6 bases). V lost 4 bases and J 3 bases, leaving 11 bases between the germline ends. Germline CDR1 LNHDA, CDR2 SQIVND (reference sequence). This CDR3 comprises 14 residues. The CDR3 is CASSSYRGTDTQYF. The DNA of the CDR3 is TGTGCCAGTAGTAGCTACCGGGGGACAGATACGCAGTATTTT. Looking up the rest from reference TRBV19 and TRBJ2-3 gives the full variable domain: DGGITQSPKYLFRKEGQNVTLSCEQNLNHDAMYWYRQDPGQGLRLIYYSQIVNDFQKGDIAEGYSVSREKKESFPLTVTSAQKNPTAFYLCASSSYRGTDTQYFGPGTRLTVL.

V and J are TRBV18 and TRBJ1-1; no clear D. There are 16 residues in the CDR3. Per the germline V gene, CDR1 is KGHSH and CDR2 is LQKENI. Between the trimmed V and J ends, which lost 3 bases and 1 base, there was a span of 15 bases. The CDR3 loop reads CASSPSPAAGNTEAFF. The DNA for the CDR3 is TGTGCCAGCTCACCTTCCCCGGCGGCAGGGAACACTGAAGCTTTCTTT.

This clone appeared once. This chain links TRBV30 with TRBJ2-5; TRBD2 is a possible D gene (5 bases). The V end lost 2 bases, the J end lost 5 bases, and 9 bases lay between the germline ends. The length of the CDR3 is 12 residues. Germline lookup yields CDR1 GTSNPN and CDR2 SVGIG (reference sequence). Here the CDR3 reads CAWSRGLETQYF. CDR3 nucleotides: TGTGCCTGGAGTCGGGGTTTGGAGACCCAGTACTTC.

The rearrangement joins TRBV10-3 to TRBJ2-7; perhaps TRBD1 as D (6 bases). CDR3 length: 12 amino acids. The germline V gene has CDR1 ENHRY and CDR2 SYGVKD. V lost 11 bases and J lost 2, with 13 bases in between. CDR3 bases: TGTGCCGCCCGGGACACTACCTACGAGCAGTACTTC. Its translation: CAARDTTYEQYF.

The chain employs TRBV4-3 and TRBJ1-2; 7 bases align to TRBD1. Germline CDR1 reads LGHNA; CDR2 reads YSLEER. CDR3 length equals 17 residues. The J segment lost 0 bases and the V segment lost 0 bases, leaving 7 bases of the junction unmatched. CDR3 bases: TGCGCCAGCAGCCAAGACCCCCAGGGGGGGACTAACTATGGCTACACCTTC. This translates into CASSQDPQGGTNYGYTF.

This sequence joins TRBV6-6 and TRBJ1-4; D is undetermined. Trimming cost V 6 bases and J 7 bases, with 15 bases left between them. CDR3 length: 14 residues. Germline V gene sequence: CDR1 MNHNY, CDR2 SVGAGI (reference sequence). This CDR3 is CASSSPVDGEKLFF. CDR3 bases: TGTGCCAGCAGCTCCCCCGTGGATGGTGAAAAACTGTTTTTT.

The chain is built from TRBV9 and TRBJ2-1; either TRBD1 or TRBD2 may fit D (5 bases each). CDR1 is SGDLS and CDR2 is YYNGEE in the germline V gene. V lost 4 bases, J lost 7 bases, and 12 bases lay in between. CDR3 length equals 13 residues. This chain's CDR3 is CASSLGTVNEQFF. CDR3 DNA sequence: TGTGCCAGCAGCCTAGGGACGGTGAATGAGCAGTTCTTC.

CDR3 bases: TGTGCCATCAGTGAGTCGACTAGCGGGGTGCCCCCTTTCGAGCAGTACTTC. Protein: CAISESTSGVPPFEQYF. This chain uses TRBV10-3 with TRBJ2-7; 11 bases map to TRBD2. The germline gives CDR1 ENHRY, CDR2 SYGVKD. The CDR3 has 17 residues. J lost 6 bases, V lost 0 bases, and 10 bases had no gene match.

The V gene is TRBV6-1, the J gene TRBJ2-7, with D uncertain. The CDR3 is made up of 14 amino acids. V lost 7 bases to trimming and J lost 2 bases, with 15 bases between them. The germline V gene has CDR1 MNHNS and CDR2 SASEGT. The CDR3 nucleotides read TGTGCCAGCAAACTTAGGATATCCGCCTACGAGCAGTACTTC. Protein sequence: CASKLRISAYEQYF.

The chain carries TRBV10-3 and TRBJ2-1, with 11 bases identical to TRBD1. V shed 7 bases and J 7 bases; nucleotides not matched to a gene: 6. Germline V gene data show CDR1 as ENHRY and CDR2 as SYGVKD. This CDR3 has 14 amino acids. The CDR3 DNA sequence: TGTGCCATCAAAGGACAGGGGGCTTGGAATGAGCAGTTCTTC. This translates into CAIKGQGAWNEQFF.

The gene calls are TRBV19 and TRBJ1-4; 9 nucleotides match TRBD1. This CDR3 has 15 residues. The V and J ends lost 5 bases and 8 bases, in that order; junction bases with no gene match: 9. The germline V gene has CDR1 LNHDA and CDR2 SQIVND (reference sequence). For the CDR3, the DNA is TGTGCCAGTAGTGCTTGGGGACAGGGAGGCGAAAAACTGTTTTTT. This translates into CASSAWGQGGEKLFF.

The V gene is TRBV6-5, the J gene TRBJ1-4; D is perhaps TRBD1 (6 bases). The germline CDR1 and CDR2 sequences are MNHEY and SVGAGI. The CDR3 is 13 residues long. Between the trimmed V and J ends, which lost 8 bases and 7 bases, there was a span of 14 bases. CDR3 in amino acids: CASSRGEGEKLFF. CDR3 coding DNA: TGTGCCAGCTCAAGGGGGGAGGGTGAAAAACTGTTTTTT.

The chain is built from TRBV18 and TRBJ1-1, with D possibly being TRBD1 (5 bases). Per the germline V gene, CDR1 is KGHSH and CDR2 is LQKENI. The CDR3 totals 13 residues. V was pared by 8 bases and J by 1 base, with 11 bases between. CDR3 protein: CASQGTPNTEAFF. In DNA, the CDR3 is TGTGCCAGCCAGGGAACCCCGAACACTGAAGCTTTCTTT. The full variable domain, rest sourced from reference TRBV18 and TRBJ1-1, is NAGVMQNPRHLVRRRGQEARLRCSPMKGHSHVYWYRQLPEEGLKFMVYLQKENIIDESGMPKERFSAEFPKEGPSILRIQQVVRGDSAAYFCASQGTPNTEAFFGQGTRLTVV.

The chain recombines TRBV4-1 with TRBJ1-4, with a possible D match to TRBD1 (6 bases). Germline V CDR1 and CDR2: MGHRA, YSYEKL. The CDR3 is made up of 13 amino acids. Trimming left V 1 base short and J 6 bases short, with 6 bases between. CDR3 loop: CASSQGQDEKLFF. Written as DNA, the CDR3 is TGCGCCAGCAGCCAAGGACAGGATGAAAAACTGTTTTTT.

This clone has only one observation. V gene TRBV6-1 combines with J gene TRBJ1-1; D might be TRBD1 (6 bases). V lost 0 bases and J lost 12, with 23 bases in between. Germline V gives CDR1 MNHNS, CDR2 SASEGT. There are 16 residues in the CDR3. This CDR3 reads CASSEALVGGRTKTFF. The CDR3 DNA follows: TGTGCCAGCAGTGAAGCGCTAGTCGGGGGGCGAACAAAGACTTTCTTT.

This clone has just one count. The J gene is TRBJ1-5, the V gene TRBV6-1; D remains ambiguous. The CDR3 contains 15 residues. Germline V gene lookup returns CDR1 MNHNS and CDR2 SASEGT. V was trimmed by 3 bases and J by 0 bases, leaving 9 bases between them. The CDR3 spells CASSDMYSSNQPQHF. The CDR3 nucleotides are TGTGCCAGCAGTGATATGTATTCTAGCAATCAGCCCCAGCATTTT.

This clone was seen a handful of times. The chain carries TRBV9 and TRBJ1-2; weak D call: TRBD1 (6 bases). The V gene lost 5 bases and the J gene lost 5 bases, with 19 bases spanning the gap. The germline gives CDR1 SGDLS, CDR2 YYNGEE. CDR3 length: 15 amino acids. The CDR3: CASRATGSHPYGYTF. CDR3 bases: TGTGCCAGCAGAGCTACAGGGTCACACCCATATGGCTACACCTTC.

The chain employs TRBV9 and TRBJ1-5, with D perhaps TRBD1 (6 bases). Trimming left V 2 bases short and J 7 bases short, with 25 bases between. The CDR3 is 18 amino acids. Per the germline V gene, CDR1 is SGDLS and CDR2 is YYNGEE. In nucleotides, the CDR3 is TGTGCCAGCAGCGTGCTTGAGGGGGAATTCGCTAATCGACAGCCCCAGCATTTT. It specifies CASSVLEGEFANRQPQHF.

This chain joins TRBV10-3 and TRBJ2-1; 10 positions match TRBD2. Germline-derived CDR1 and CDR2 are ENHRY and SYGVKD. The CDR3 is 15 residues long. Trimming at V came to 8 bases and at J to 8 bases, leaving 12 bases not matched to a gene. The CDR3 sequence is CAIRPSGSSRDEQFF. CDR3 nucleotides: TGTGCCATCCGCCCTAGCGGGAGTTCTAGAGATGAGCAGTTCTTC.

This chain uses TRBV6-6 with TRBJ2-5, with D possibly being TRBD2 (5 bases). The length of the CDR3 is 11 residues. Germline-derived CDR1 and CDR2 are MNHNY and SVGAGI (reference sequence). V shed 2 bases and J shed 8 bases, with 6 bases lying between them. This CDR3 is CASSYEGTQYF. CDR3 coding DNA: TGTGCCAGCAGTTACGAGGGTACCCAGTACTTC.

The chain is built from TRBV6-6 and TRBJ2-7; D not certain. Trimming removed 4 bases at V and 0 bases at J, with 7 bases between. There are 13 residues in the CDR3. Germline V gives CDR1 MNHNY, CDR2 SVGAGI (reference sequence). The CDR3, as DNA: TGTGCCAGCAGTTCCACCTCCTCCTACGAGCAGTACTTC. Protein: CASSSTSSYEQYF.

Here the CDR3 reads CASSLGTYTQYF. The CDR3 DNA follows: TGTGCCAGCAGCTTGGGGACCTATACGCAGTATTTT. The chain combines TRBV7-2 with TRBJ2-3; D may match TRBD1 or TRBD2 (5 bases each). This CDR3 has 12 residues. Trimming stripped 3 bases from V and 7 bases from J, with 8 bases between. Germline V gene data show CDR1 as SGHTA and CDR2 as FQGNSA.